This passage covers 18 T cell receptor beta chains from one sample sequenced in a study of shared clonotypes between healthy human individuals (dated by TCRdb to about 2020). The library was generated by the immunoSEQ multiplex PCR assay. As stored in TCRdb, this immuneACCESS dataset retains in-frame rearrangements with V and J assigned. A fraction of the clones does not appear; measured against another copy, unresolved V genes explain less than half of the discrepancy, and the remainder lacks a known reason. Within this sample are more than 600,000 clones, with about 91% of them counted one time only. The top ten constitute nearly 25% of the sample. CD8 naive samples were CD45RO-negative cells positively selected for CCR7, giving a CD45RA+CCR7+ population that excluded TemRA cells. Sequenced input: naive CD8+ T cells sorted from blood. The cell subset or site label corresponds to: CD45RA+CCR7+. The receptors were sampled from a man aged 25-45 years in good health.

The chain uses TRBV11-2 and TRBJ2-3; the D gene is possibly TRBD2 (5 bases). Per germline, CDR1 SGHAT and CDR2 FQNNGV. Trimming removed 7 bases at V and 4 bases at J, with 18 bases between. The CDR3 contains 15 residues. The DNA of the CDR3 is TGTGCCAGCATCGCGGAGAGGGCTAGGGCAGATACGCAGTATTTT. Residues: CASIAERARADTQYF.

This sequence joins TRBV28 and TRBJ2-7; 7 bases align to TRBD1. This CDR3 has 17 residues. The V segment lost 5 bases and the J segment 0 bases; nucleotides outside the gene matches: 13. From germline, CDR1 is MDHEN and CDR2 SYDVKM. CDR3 loop: CASSPLPRGPGSYEQYF. CDR3 coding DNA: TGTGCCAGCAGTCCTCTCCCGAGGGGGCCGGGCTCCTACGAGCAGTACTTC. Full variable domain (missing parts from reference TRBV28 and TRBJ2-7): DVKVTQSSRYLVKRTGEKVFLECVQDMDHENMFWYRQDPGLGLRLIYFSYDVKMKEKGDIPEGYSVSREKKERFSLILESASTNQTSMYLCASSPLPRGPGSYEQYFGPGTRLTVT.

The chain couples TRBV27 to TRBJ1-1; no reliable D call. V was clipped by 0 bases and J by 8 bases, with 7 bases between them. CDR1 and CDR2 (germline): MNHEY, SMNVEV (reference sequence). The CDR3 contains 12 residues. The CDR3 sequence: CASSLSMGEAFF. CDR3 bases: TGTGCCAGCAGTTTATCAATGGGGGAAGCTTTCTTT.

This chain connects TRBV5-6 to TRBJ1-4; the D gene is possibly TRBD1 (5 bases). With 1 base removed from V and 6 bases from J, the gap between germline ends came to 19 bases. The CDR3 length is 17 residues. The germline V gene encodes CDR1 SGHDT and CDR2 YYEEEE. Here the CDR3 DNA reads TGTGCCAGCAGCTTGTGGTTCCGGGGGGGAGACCATGAAAAACTGTTTTTT. Translated, it gives CASSLWFRGGDHEKLFF.

This chain links TRBV19 with TRBJ2-5, with D uncertain. There are 13 residues in the CDR3. The V end was cut by 3 bases, the J end by 1 base, with 6 bases between. Germline V gives CDR1 LNHDA, CDR2 SQIVND (reference sequence). The CDR3 sequence: CASSIVGQETQYF. Written as DNA, the CDR3 is TGTGCCAGTAGTATTGTGGGCCAAGAGACCCAGTACTTC.

This chain uses TRBV19 with TRBJ1-1; TRBD1 might be the D (5 bases). The CDR3 totals 14 residues. CDR1 is LNHDA and CDR2 is SQIVND in the germline V gene (reference sequence). V shed 5 bases and J shed 4 bases, with 14 bases lying between them. The CDR3 nucleotides read TGTGCCAGTAGTGCAAGGGGAGTGGTCACTGAAGCTTTCTTT. As protein: CASSARGVVTEAFF.

The chain employs TRBV5-6 and TRBJ2-1; 8 bases are a match to TRBD2. Germline loops: CDR1 SGHDT, CDR2 YYEEEE. V was clipped by 4 bases and J by 9 bases; unmatched bases: 9. The CDR3 runs to 14 residues. CDR3 region: CASSPREGDGEQFF. In DNA, the CDR3 is TGTGCCAGCAGCCCTCGGGAGGGCGACGGTGAGCAGTTCTTC.

The V call is TRBV13, the J call TRBJ2-7; D is undetermined. Trimming took off 0 bases at V and 4 bases at J, with 10 bases between the two ends. Germline-derived CDR1 and CDR2 are PRHDT and FYEKMQ (reference sequence). The CDR3 totals 14 residues. CDR3 bases: TGTGCCAGCAGCTTAGGCGGAATTCAATACGAGCAGTACTTC. It translates to CASSLGGIQYEQYF.

This chain uses TRBV27 with TRBJ2-7; TRBD2 matches at 15 bases. V shed 8 bases and J 7 bases; nucleotides not matched to a gene: 12. CDR3 length: 16 amino acids. Germline V gene lookup returns CDR1 MNHEY and CDR2 SMNVEV (reference sequence). The CDR3 DNA reads TGTGCCAGCTCCAAGGGACTAGCGGGAGGTGGATATGAGCAGTACTTC. Residues: CASSKGLAGGGYEQYF.

The rearrangement links TRBV19 to TRBJ2-2; TRBD1 is a possible D gene (5 bases). Between the trimmed V and J ends, which lost 0 bases and 6 bases, there was a span of 11 bases. CDR3 length: 15 residues. The germline V gene encodes CDR1 LNHDA and CDR2 SQIVND (reference sequence). CDR3 nucleotides: TGTGCCAGTAGTATAGACCCAGGGTTCCCCGGGGAGCTGTTTTTT. Its protein is CASSIDPGFPGELFF.

The rearrangement joins TRBV13 to TRBJ2-5; 7 positions agree with TRBD2. This CDR3 contains 15 residues. Germline V gene data show CDR1 as PRHDT and CDR2 as FYEKMQ (reference sequence). With 0 bases clipped from V and 5 bases from J, the junction kept 6 bases outside the gene matches. The CDR3 DNA reads as TGTGCCAGCAGCTTAGGTTCCGGGGGGAGGGAGACCCAGTACTTC. Its translation is CASSLGSGGRETQYF.

A note on this clone: The sample has other DNA sequences that encode this CDR3 too. The chain links TRBV5-1 to TRBJ2-1, with D tentatively TRBD1 (5 bases). The V gene lost 5 bases and the J gene lost 1 base, with 10 bases spanning the gap. Germline V gene data show CDR1 as SGHRS and CDR2 as YFSETQ. This CDR3 has 14 amino acids. Written as DNA, the CDR3 is TGCGCCAGCAGTAATAGGGGATCCTACAATGAGCAGTTCTTC. It encodes CASSNRGSYNEQFF.

The rearrangement uses TRBV7-2 and TRBJ2-1; tentative D call: TRBD2 (5 bases). This CDR3 region has 13 residues. The germline CDR1 and CDR2 sequences are SGHTA and FQGNSA. V was cut by 4 bases and J by 5 bases, with 9 bases left in between. This CDR3 is CASSSVANNEQFF. CDR3 sequence (DNA): TGTGCCAGCAGCTCCGTAGCGAACAATGAGCAGTTCTTC.

V and J are TRBV4-1 and TRBJ2-7, with D possibly matching TRBD1 (6 bases). The CDR3 runs to 18 residues. The V gene's germline CDR1 is MGHRA and CDR2 YSYEKL. V was cut by 1 base and J by 0 bases, with 19 bases left in between. CDR3 region: CASSQVQPLGTSSYEQYF. CDR3 bases: TGCGCCAGCAGCCAAGTTCAACCTCTCGGGACAAGCTCCTACGAGCAGTACTTC.

This sequence joins TRBV11-2 and TRBJ2-2, with 12 bases matching TRBD2. The V segment lost 1 base and the J segment 2 bases; nucleotides outside the gene matches: 8. The CDR3 runs to 19 residues. The germline CDR1 and CDR2 sequences are SGHAT and FQNNGV. The CDR3: CASSLVGGGLAGNTGELFF. In nucleotides, the CDR3 is TGTGCCAGCAGCTTAGTAGGGGGCGGACTAGCGGGAAACACCGGGGAGCTGTTTTTT.

About this clone itself: This CDR3 is also generated by other DNA sequences in the sample. This chain connects TRBV7-9 to TRBJ2-7, with D uncertain. The CDR3 covers 13 residues. CDR1 and CDR2 (germline): SEHNR, FQNEAQ (reference sequence). V was clipped by 1 base and J by 2 bases, with 6 bases between them. CDR3 in amino acids: CASSLVGAYEQYF. The CDR3, as DNA: TGTGCCAGCAGCTTAGTAGGTGCCTACGAGCAGTACTTC.

This chain connects TRBV5-5 to TRBJ1-2; D might be TRBD1 (5 bases). V was shortened by 3 bases and J by 3 bases, with 21 bases between the two germline ends. Germline CDR1 and CDR2: SGHKS and YYEKEE (reference sequence). The CDR3 spans 17 residues. The DNA for the CDR3 is TGTGCCAGCAGCTCTTGGGGCGAGGGGACGGAGGACTATGGCTACACCTTC. Translated: CASSSWGEGTEDYGYTF.

This chain links TRBV5-4 with TRBJ1-2, with 7 positions matching TRBD1. There are 16 residues in the CDR3. After removal of 2 bases from V and 2 bases from J, the junction contained 9 bases not matched to a gene. Germline CDR1 SGHNT, CDR2 YYREEE (reference sequence). The CDR3 protein is CASSLWTGQPNYGYTF. The CDR3 DNA is TGTGCCAGCAGCTTATGGACAGGACAGCCCAACTATGGCTACACCTTC. Full variable domain (remainder filled in from reference TRBV5-4 and TRBJ1-2): ETGVTQSPTHLIKTRGQQVTLRCSSQSGHNTVSWYQQALGQGPQFIFQYYREEENGRGNFPPRFSGLQFPNYSSELNVNALELDDSALYLCASSLWTGQPNYGYTFGSGTRLTVV.